The entry that follows covers one TCR beta chain sequence. The data belong to a study of OX40 agonist ivuxolimab in advanced cancers. Overall study: Age averaged roughly 60 years (range roughly 23 to 80), and more than 80% were male. Earlier anti-PD-1, anti-PD-L1 or anti-CTLA-4 therapy was permitted; about 44% had received some. One patient with hepatocellular carcinoma and two with cutaneous melanoma, three in all, had partial responses.

Germline CDR1 reads SQVTM; CDR2 reads ANQGSEA. The CDR3 length is 14 residues. V was pared by 6 bases and J by 5 bases, with 11 bases of the junction left unmatched. Some clones are missing from TCRdb's copy, which holds only in-frame ones; the method was immunoSEQ multiplex PCR. Seen here are roughly 63,000 clones, approximately 86% observed once, and the top ten hold approximately 2%. This TCR came from an adult with an advanced solid tumor such as melanoma, head and neck, liver or kidney cancer. The J gene is TRBJ2-3, the V gene TRBV29-1, with 7 bases aligning to TRBD1. Sequencing was performed on CD4+ or CD8+ T cells sorted from blood, taken in a trial of the OX40 agonist ivuxolimab. The CDR3 here is CSVAGQGVIDTQYF. The CDR3 DNA reads TGCAGCGTCGCCGGCCAGGGGGTTATAGATACGCAGTATTTT.